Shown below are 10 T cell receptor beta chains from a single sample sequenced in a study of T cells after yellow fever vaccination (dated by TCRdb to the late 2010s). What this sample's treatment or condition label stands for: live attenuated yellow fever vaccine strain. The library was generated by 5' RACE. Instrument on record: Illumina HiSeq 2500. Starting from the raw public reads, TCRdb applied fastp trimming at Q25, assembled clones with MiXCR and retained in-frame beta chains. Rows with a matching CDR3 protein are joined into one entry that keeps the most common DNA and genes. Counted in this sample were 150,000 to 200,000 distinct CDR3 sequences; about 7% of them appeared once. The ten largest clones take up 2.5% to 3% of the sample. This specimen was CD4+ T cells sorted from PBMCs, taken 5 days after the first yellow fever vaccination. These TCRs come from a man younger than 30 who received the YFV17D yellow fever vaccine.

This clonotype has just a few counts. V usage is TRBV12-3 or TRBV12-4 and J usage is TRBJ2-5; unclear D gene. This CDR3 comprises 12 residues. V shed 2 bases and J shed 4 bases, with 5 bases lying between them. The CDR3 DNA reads TGTGCCAGCAGTTTAAACCGAGAGACCCAGTACTTC. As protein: CASSLNRETQYF.

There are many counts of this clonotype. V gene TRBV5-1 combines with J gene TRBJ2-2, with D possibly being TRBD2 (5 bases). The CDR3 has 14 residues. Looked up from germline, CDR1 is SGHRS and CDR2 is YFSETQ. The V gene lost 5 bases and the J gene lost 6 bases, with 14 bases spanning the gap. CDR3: CASRASLAPGELFF. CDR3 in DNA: TGCGCCAGCAGGGCGAGTCTAGCACCCGGGGAGCTGTTTTTT.

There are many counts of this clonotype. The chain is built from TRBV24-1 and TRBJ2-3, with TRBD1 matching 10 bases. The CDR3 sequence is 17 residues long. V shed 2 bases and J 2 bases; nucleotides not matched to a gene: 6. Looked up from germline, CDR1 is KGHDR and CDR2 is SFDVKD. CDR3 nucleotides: TGTGCCACCAGTGATTCCGGGACAGGGGCTAACACAGATACGCAGTATTTT. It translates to CATSDSGTGANTDTQYF.

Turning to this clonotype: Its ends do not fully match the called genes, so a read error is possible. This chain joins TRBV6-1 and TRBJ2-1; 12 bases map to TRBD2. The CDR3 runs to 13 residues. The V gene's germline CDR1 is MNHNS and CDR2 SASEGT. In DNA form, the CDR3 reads TGTGCCAGCAGTGGGACTAGCGGGGCTTCACCTGCCTTC. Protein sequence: CASSGTSGASPAF.

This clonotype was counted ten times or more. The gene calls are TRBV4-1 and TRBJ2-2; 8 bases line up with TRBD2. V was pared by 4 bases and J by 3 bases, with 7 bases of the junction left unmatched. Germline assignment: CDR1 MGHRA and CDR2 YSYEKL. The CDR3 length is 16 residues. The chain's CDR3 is CASSRGRGGHTGELFF. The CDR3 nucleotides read TGCGCCAGCAGCCGGGGACGGGGGGGCCACACCGGGGAGCTGTTTTTT.

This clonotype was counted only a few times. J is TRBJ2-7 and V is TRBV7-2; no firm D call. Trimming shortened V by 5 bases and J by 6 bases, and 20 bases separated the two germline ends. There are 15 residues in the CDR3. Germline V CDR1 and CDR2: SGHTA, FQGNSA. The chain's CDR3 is CASSTSGPHPGEQYV. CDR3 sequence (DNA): TGTGCCAGCAGCACCTCCGGGCCCCACCCTGGCGAGCAGTACGTC.

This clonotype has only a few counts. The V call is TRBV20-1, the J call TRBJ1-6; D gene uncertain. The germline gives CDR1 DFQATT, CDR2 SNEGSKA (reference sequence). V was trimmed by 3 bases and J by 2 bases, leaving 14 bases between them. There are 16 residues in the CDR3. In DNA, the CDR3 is TGCAGTGCTAGGGGCTGGCCAGCGGCCTATAATTCACCCCTCCACTTT. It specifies CSARGWPAAYNSPLHF.

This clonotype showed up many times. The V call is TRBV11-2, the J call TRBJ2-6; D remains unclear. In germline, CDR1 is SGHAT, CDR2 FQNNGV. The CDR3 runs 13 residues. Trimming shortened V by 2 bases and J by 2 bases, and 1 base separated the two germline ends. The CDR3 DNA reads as TGTGCCAGCAGCTTAACTGGGGCCAACGTCCTGACTTTC. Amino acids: CASSLTGANVLTF.

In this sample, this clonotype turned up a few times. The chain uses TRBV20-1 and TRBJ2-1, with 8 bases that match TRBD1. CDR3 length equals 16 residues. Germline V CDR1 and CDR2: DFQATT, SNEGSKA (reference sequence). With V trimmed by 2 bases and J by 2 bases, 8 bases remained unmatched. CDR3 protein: CSARTTRGPAYNEQFF. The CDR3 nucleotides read TGCAGTGCTAGAACAACCAGGGGGCCGGCCTACAATGAGCAGTTCTTC.

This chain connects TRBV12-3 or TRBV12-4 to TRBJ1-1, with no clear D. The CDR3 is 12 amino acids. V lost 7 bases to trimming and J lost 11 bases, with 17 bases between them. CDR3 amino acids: CASNWEESSAFF. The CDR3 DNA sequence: TGTGCCAGCAATTGGGAAGAATCTAGTGCTTTCTTT.